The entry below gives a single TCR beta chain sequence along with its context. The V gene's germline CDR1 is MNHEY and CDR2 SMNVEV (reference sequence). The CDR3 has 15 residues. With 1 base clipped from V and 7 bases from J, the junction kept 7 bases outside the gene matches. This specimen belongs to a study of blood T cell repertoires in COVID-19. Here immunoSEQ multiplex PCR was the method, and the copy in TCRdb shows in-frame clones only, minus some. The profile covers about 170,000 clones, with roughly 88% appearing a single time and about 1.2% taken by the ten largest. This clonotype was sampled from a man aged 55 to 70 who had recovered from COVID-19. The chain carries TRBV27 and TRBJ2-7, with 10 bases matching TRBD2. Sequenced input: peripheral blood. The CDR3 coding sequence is TGTGCCAGCAGTTTATGGGGGACTAGCGAAGAGGAGCAGTACTTC. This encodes CASSLWGTSEEEQYF.